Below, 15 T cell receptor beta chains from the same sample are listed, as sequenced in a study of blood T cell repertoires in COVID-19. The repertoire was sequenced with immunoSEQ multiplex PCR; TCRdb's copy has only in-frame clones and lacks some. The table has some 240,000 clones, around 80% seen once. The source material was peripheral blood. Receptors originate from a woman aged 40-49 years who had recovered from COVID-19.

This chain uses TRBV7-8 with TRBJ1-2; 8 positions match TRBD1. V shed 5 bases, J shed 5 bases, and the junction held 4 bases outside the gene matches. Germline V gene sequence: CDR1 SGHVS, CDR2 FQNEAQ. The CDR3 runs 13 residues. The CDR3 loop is CASSPGQVYGYTF. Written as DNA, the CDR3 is TGTGCCAGCAGCCCGGGACAGGTGTATGGCTACACCTTC. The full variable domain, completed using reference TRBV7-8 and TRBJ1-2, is GAGVSQSPRYKVAKRGQDVALRCDPISGHVSLFWYQQALGQGPEFLTYFQNEAQLDKSGLPSDRFFAERPEGSVSTLKIQRTQQEDSAVYLCASSPGQVYGYTFGSGTRLTVV.

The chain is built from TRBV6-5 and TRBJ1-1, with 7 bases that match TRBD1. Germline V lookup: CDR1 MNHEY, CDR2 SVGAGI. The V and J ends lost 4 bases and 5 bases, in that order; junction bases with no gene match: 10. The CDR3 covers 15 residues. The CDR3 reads CASSSEGAPGTEAFF. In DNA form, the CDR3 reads TGTGCCAGCAGTTCAGAGGGGGCTCCGGGAACTGAAGCTTTCTTT.

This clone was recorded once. The CDR3 region has the DNA TGTGCCAGCAGCCCGGGCGGGGGGGCGTCCGCTGAAGCTTTCTTT. Its translation: CASSPGGGASAEAFF. The rearrangement joins TRBV7-9 to TRBJ1-1; TRBD1 might be the D (6 bases). The CDR3 has 15 residues. The germline V and J ends were trimmed by 5 bases and 6 bases, with 19 bases remaining between them. Germline V gives CDR1 SEHNR, CDR2 FQNEAQ (reference sequence).

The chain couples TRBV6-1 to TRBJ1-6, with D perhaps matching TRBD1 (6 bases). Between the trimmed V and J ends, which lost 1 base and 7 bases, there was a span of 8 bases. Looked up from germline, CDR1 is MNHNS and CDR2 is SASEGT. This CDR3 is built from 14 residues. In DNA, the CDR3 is TGTGCCAGCAGTGAAGGACAGGAAAATTCACCCCTCCACTTT. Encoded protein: CASSEGQENSPLHF.

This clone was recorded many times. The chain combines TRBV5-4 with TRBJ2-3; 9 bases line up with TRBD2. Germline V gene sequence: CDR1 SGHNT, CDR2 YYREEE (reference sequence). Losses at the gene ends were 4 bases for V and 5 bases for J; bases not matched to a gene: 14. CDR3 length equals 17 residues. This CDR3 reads CASSPVAGVEGIDTQYF. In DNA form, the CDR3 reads TGTGCCAGCAGCCCTGTAGCGGGGGTCGAGGGAATAGATACGCAGTATTTT. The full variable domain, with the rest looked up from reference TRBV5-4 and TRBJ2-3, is ETGVTQSPTHLIKTRGQQVTLRCSSQSGHNTVSWYQQALGQGPQFIFQYYREEENGRGNFPPRFSGLQFPNYSSELNVNALELDDSALYLCASSPVAGVEGIDTQYFGPGTRLTVL.

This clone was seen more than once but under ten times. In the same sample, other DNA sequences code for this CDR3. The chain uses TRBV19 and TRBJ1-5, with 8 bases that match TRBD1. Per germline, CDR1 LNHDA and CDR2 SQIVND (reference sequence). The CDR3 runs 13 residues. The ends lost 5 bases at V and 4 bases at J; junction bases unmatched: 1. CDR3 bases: TGTGCCAGTAGTGGGACAGGTAATCAGCCCCAGCATTTT. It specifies CASSGTGNQPQHF.

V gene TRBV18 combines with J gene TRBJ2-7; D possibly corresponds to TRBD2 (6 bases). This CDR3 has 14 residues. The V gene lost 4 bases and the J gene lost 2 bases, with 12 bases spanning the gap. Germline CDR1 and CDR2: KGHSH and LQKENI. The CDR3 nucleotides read TGTGCCAGCTCACGACGGCGGGATGCCTACGAGCAGTACTTC. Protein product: CASSRRRDAYEQYF.

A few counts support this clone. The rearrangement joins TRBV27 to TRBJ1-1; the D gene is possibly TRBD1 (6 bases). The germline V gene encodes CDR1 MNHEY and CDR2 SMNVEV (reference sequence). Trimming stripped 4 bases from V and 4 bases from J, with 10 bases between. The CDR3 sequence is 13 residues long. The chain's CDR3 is CASSSGVVTEAFF. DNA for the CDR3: TGTGCCAGCAGTTCAGGGGTAGTCACTGAAGCTTTCTTT.

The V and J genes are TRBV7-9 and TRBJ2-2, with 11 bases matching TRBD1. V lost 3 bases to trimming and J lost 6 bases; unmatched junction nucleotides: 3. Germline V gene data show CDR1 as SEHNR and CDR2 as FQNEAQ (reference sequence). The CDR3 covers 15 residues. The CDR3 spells CASSFRDRGAGELFF. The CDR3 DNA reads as TGTGCCAGCAGCTTCCGGGACAGGGGGGCCGGGGAGCTGTTTTTT.

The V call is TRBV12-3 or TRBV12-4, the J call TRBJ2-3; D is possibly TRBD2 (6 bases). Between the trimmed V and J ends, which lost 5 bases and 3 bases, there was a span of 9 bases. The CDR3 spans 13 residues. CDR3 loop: CASSDGTTDTQYF. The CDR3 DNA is TGTGCCAGCAGTGACGGGACTACAGATACGCAGTATTTT.

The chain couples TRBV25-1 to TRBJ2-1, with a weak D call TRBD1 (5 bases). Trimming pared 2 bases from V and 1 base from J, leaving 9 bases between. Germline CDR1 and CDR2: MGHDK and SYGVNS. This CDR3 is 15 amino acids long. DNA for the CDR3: TGTGCCAGCAGTGAAATCGCAGGGTCCTACAATGAGCAGTTCTTC. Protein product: CASSEIAGSYNEQFF. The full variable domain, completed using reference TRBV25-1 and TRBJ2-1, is EADIYQTPRYLVIGTGKKITLECSQTMGHDKMYWYQQDPGMELHLIHYSYGVNSTEKGDLSSESTVSRIRTEHFPLTLESARPSHTSQYLCASSEIAGSYNEQFFGPGTRLTVL.

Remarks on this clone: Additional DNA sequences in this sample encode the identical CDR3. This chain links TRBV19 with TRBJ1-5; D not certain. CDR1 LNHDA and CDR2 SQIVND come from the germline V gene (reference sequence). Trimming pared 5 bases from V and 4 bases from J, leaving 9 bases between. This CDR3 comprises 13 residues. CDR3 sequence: CASSSQSNQPQHF. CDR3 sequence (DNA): TGTGCCAGTAGTTCCCAGTCTAATCAGCCCCAGCATTTT.

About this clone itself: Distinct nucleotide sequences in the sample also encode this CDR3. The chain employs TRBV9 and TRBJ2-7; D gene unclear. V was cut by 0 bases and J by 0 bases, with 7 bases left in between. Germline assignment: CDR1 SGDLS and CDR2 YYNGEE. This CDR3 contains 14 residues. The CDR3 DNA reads TGTGCCAGCAGCGTAGCGGCTAGCTCCTACGAGCAGTACTTC. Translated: CASSVAASSYEQYF.

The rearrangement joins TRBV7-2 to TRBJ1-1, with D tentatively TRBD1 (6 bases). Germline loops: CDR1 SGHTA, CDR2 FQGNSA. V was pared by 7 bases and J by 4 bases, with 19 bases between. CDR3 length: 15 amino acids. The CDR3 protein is CASIQAGGAGTEAFF. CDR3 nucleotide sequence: TGTGCCAGCATCCAAGCGGGGGGGGCGGGCACTGAAGCTTTCTTT.

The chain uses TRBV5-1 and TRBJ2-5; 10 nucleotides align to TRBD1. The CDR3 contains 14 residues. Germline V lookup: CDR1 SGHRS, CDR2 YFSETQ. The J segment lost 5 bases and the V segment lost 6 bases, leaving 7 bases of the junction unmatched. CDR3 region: CASKGTGVVETQYF. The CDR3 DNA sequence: TGCGCCAGCAAGGGGACAGGGGTTGTCGAGACCCAGTACTTC. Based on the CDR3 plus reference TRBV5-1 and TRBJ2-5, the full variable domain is KAGVTQTPRYLIKTRGQQVTLSCSPISGHRSVSWYQQTPGQGLQFLFEYFSETQRNKGNFPGRFSGRQFSNSRSEMNVSTLELGDSALYLCASKGTGVVETQYFGPGTRLLVL.